This T cell receptor (beta chain) was documented in a study of shared clonotypes between healthy human individuals. Study summary: Every donor yielded three CD4 naive, three CD4 memory, two CD8 naive and one CD8 memory plate. Study outcomes and limitations: Generation probabilities were higher for clonotypes shared across all four sorted-subset donors than for unshared ones. Naive subsets usually exceeded memory subsets in estimated richness. When naive CD4 clonotypes were compared across a few donors, 5% to 5.5% were shared.

The CDR3 runs to 12 residues. The germline gives CDR1 SGDLS, CDR2 YYNGEE. Trimming removed 0 bases at V and 6 bases at J, with 7 bases between. On this clone itself: What it recognizes is unknown.

Data came from immunoSEQ multiplex PCR; TCRdb stores just in-frame clones and leaves some out. Of more than 2 million clones listed, 95% were seen once; the top ten hold 0.1% to 0.15%. The chain uses TRBV9 and TRBJ2-7, with a possible D match to TRBD2 (5 bases). Sequencing was carried out using naive CD4+ T cells sorted from blood. The subset was: CD45RA+ positively selected. The origin of this receptor is a man younger than 30 in good health. CDR3 region: CASSVEAGEQYF. In DNA form, the CDR3 reads TGTGCCAGCAGCGTAGAGGCGGGCGAGCAGTACTTC.